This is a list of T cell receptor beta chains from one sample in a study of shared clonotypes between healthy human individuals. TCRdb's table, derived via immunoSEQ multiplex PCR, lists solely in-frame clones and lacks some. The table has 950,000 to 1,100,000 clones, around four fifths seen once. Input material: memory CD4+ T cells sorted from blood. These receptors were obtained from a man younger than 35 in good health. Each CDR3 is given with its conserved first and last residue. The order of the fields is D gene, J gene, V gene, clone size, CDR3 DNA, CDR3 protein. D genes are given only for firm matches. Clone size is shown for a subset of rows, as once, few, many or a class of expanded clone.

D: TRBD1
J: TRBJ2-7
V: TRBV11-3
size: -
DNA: TGTGCCAGCAGCCCGGGGACAGGGCGATCCTACGAGCAGTACTTC
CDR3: CASSPGTGRSYEQYF

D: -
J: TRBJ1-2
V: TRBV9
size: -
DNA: TGTGCCAGCAGCGTCCCTGGGGGGGAAATGGTCGGCTACACCTTC
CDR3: CASSVPGGEMVGYTF

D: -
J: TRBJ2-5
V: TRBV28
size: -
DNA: TGTGCCAGCAATTTGCTCAACACCGGTACGGAGACCCAGTACTTC
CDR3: CASNLLNTGTETQYF

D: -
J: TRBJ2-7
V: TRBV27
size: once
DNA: TGTGCCAGCACGACTCGGGCCCGCGGCTCCTACGAGCAGTACTTC
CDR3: CASTTRARGSYEQYF

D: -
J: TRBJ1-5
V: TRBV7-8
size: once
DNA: TGTGCCAGCAGCGCCGACGGGAATCAGCCCCAGCATTTT
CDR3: CASSADGNQPQHF

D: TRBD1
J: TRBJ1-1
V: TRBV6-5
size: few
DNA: TGTGCCAGCAGCCCCCCGACAGGGCCCACTGAAGCTTTCTTT
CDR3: CASSPPTGPTEAFF

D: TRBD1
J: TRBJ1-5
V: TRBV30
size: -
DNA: TGTGCCTGGAGAGGGCAGGGGGGCCAGCCCCAGCATTTT
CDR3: CAWRGQGGQPQHF

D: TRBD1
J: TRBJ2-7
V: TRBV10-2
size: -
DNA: TGCGCCAGCAGTGTCGACAGGGGCCCAGGCTACGAGCAGTACTTC
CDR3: CASSVDRGPGYEQYF

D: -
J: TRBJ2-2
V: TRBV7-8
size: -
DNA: TGTGCCAGCAGCTTATATTCGTGGAGCGGGGAGCTGTTTTTT
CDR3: CASSLYSWSGELFF

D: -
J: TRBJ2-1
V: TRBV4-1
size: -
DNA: TGCGCCAGCAGCCTCACCCCGGGCGGCGGGGATGAGCAGTTCTTC
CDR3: CASSLTPGGGDEQFF

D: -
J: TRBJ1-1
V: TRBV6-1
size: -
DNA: TGTGCCAGCAGTTGGGGCAGGAACACTGAAGCTTTCTTT
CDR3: CASSWGRNTEAFF

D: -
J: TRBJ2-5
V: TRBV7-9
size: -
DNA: TGTGCCAGCAGCTTAACCCAACCCCAGACCCAGTACTTC
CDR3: CASSLTQPQTQYF

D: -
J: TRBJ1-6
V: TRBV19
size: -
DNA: TGTGCCAGCAGGTCCGTATCAAGCTCCTATAATTCACCCCTCCACTTT
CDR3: CASRSVSSSYNSPLHF